This TCR beta chain was found in a study of blood T cells in healthy people across ages. In its sample, this clonotype was seen many times. The antigen is not known. J gave up 6 bases and V 1 base, and 11 bases lay outside the gene matches. Germline V lookup: CDR1 LNHNV, CDR2 YYDKDF (reference sequence). This CDR3 has 17 amino acids. Study-level findings and limits: Estimated diversity, derived from one million T cells, was regarded as an underestimate.

For the second PCR, which ran for about 6 to 11 cycles, a sample-barcoded 5' primer and a J-beta primer mix were used. TCRdb processed the 5' RACE reads anew with MiXCR; each CDR3 protein has one entry. The table shows 750,000 to 950,000 distinct CDR3 sequences, with 29% occurring only once. The same data also went into a second study, on T cells of mothers and their children.

Sequenced sample: blood. The sequence came from a woman in her thirties or forties in good health. V usage is TRBV15 and J usage is TRBJ2-1; TRBD2 matches at 8 bases. CDR3 in DNA: TGTGCCACCAGCAGAGCCACCATAGCGGGGTATGGCAATGAGCAGTTCTTC. Translation gives CATSRATIAGYGNEQFF.